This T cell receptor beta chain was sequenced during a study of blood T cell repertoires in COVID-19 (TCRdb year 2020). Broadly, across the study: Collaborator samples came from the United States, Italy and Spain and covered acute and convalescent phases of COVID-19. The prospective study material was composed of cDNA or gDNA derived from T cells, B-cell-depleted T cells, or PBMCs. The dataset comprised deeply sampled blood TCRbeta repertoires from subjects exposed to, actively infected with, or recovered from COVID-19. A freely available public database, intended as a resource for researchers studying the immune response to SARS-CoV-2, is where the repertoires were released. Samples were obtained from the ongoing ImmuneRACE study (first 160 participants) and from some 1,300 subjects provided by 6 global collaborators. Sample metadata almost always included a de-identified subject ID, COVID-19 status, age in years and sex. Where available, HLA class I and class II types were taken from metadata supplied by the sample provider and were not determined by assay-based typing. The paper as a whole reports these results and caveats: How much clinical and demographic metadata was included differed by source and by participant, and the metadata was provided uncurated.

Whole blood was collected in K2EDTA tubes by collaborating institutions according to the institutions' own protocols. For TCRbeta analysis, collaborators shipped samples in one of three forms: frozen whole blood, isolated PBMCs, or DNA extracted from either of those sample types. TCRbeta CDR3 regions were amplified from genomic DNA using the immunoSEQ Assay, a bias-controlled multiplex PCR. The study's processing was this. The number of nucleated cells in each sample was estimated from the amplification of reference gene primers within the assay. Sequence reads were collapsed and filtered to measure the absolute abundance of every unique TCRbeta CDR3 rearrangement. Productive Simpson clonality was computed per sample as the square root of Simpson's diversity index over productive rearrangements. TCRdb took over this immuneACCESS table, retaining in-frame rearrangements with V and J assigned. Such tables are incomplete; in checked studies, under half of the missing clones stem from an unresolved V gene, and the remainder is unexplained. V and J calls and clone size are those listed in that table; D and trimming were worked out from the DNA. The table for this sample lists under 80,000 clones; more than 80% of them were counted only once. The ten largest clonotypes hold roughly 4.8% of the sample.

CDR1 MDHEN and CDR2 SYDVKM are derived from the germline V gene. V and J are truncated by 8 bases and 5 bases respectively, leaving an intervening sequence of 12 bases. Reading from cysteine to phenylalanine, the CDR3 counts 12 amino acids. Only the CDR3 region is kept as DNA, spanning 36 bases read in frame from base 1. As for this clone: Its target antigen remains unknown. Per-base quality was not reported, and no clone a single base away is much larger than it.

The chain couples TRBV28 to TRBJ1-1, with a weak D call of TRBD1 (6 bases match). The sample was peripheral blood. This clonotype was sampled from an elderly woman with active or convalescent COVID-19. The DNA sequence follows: TGTGCCAGCGCTTACAGGGTTACTGAAGCTTTCTTT. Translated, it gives CASAYRVTEAFF.